This TCR beta chain stems from a study of T cells in localized non-small cell lung cancer (dated by TCRdb to the early 2020s). Context from the whole study: The study analyzed T cell repertoires of hundreds of early-stage NSCLC patients, comparing tumors and uninvolved tumor-adjacent lungs. All 230 or so NSCLC patients in the cohort were treatment-naive and had localized lung tumors that were resected. The mean age of the NSCLC patients was about 64 years, with 130 or so men and about a hundred women. Results and caveats for the whole study, not just this receptor: Of the top 100 tumor clones, a median of approximately 60 were detected in paired uninvolved adjacent lung; roughly 26 were also among that lung's top 100. Since the design was exploratory, TCR variables were selected using unadjusted p-values with no false-discovery rate correction. Uninvolved tumor-adjacent lung showed the highest T cell clonality, higher than tumor, which suggests more focused antigenic responses in the uninvolved tumor-adjacent lung. Higher T cell density in blood was associated with longer overall survival, whereas higher clonality in adjacent lung was associated with shorter survival. Because multi-region tumor sequencing was not done, intratumor heterogeneity could not be ruled out.

TCR beta CDR3 regions were sequenced from DNA using the immunoSEQ Assay. Per the source publication's procedure: T cell density was computed as TCR beta template counts normalized to usable DNA estimated by amplifying housekeeping genes. The preseqR package was used to estimate richness by extrapolating to 400,000 templates for PBMC samples and to 120,000 templates for tissue samples. Clonality was calculated as one minus Pielou's evenness. Tissue-enriched TCRs were identified through differential abundance testing performed on productive amino-acid clonotypes, with a minimum total count of 5 and an alpha of 0.1. Repertoire overlap between compartments was quantified with the Jaccard Index and Morisita Overlap Index. GLIPH grouped TCR beta CDR3s together with public tetramer-defined viral CDR3s, and a viral motif had to include at least three viral sequences and also show V-gene enrichment. The table comes from immuneACCESS by way of TCRdb, which keeps in-frame sequences with V and J called. Part of the clones is missing from these tables; in studies checked, under half for an unresolved V gene and the rest for unknown reasons. The V and J calls and the clone size are those of that table, but D and trimming were determined from the DNA. Present in this sample are fewer than 1,500 clones, around a fifth of which were seen just once. Together, the top ten hold roughly a sixth of the sample.

Uninvolved adjacent lung was obtained at least 2 cm from the tumor margin, and the absence of atypia was confirmed by two independent pathologists. At diagnosis, tumor, uninvolved tumor-adjacent lung and peripheral blood were collected and then preserved as a mix of FFPE and fresh-frozen material. This clone turned up a few times. No antigen is known for it. No much larger clonotype is one base removed from it; base qualities were not supplied. For CDR1 and CDR2, the germline V gene lists SGHNT and YENEEA. At the junction V is shortened by 1 base and J by 3 bases; bases outside the gene matches: 2. The CDR3, cysteine through phenylalanine, is 15 amino acids long. Kept here is only the CDR3 DNA, which spans 45 bases and is read in frame from base 1.

This specimen consisted of normal lung tissue next to the tumor, obtained before any cancer treatment. This TCR was recovered from a woman aged 40-69 years with stage I lung adenocarcinoma. The rearranged chain carries TRBV11-3 and TRBJ1-2, with 10 central nucleotides matching TRBD1. The CDR3 corresponds to CASSLGQGAYYGYTF. The bases are TGTGCCAGCAGCTTAGGACAGGGGGCTTACTATGGCTACACCTTC.